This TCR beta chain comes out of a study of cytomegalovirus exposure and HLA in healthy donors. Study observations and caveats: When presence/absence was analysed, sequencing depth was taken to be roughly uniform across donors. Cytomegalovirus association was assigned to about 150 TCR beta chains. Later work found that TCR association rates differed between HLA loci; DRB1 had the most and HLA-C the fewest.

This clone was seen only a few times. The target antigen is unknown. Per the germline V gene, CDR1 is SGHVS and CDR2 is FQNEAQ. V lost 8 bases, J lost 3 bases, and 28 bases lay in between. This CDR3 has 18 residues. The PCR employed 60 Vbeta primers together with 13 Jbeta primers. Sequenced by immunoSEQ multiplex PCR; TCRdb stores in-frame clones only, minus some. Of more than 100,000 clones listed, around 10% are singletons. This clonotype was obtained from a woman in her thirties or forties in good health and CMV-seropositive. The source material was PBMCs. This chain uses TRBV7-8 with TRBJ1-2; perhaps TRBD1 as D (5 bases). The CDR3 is CASSRGLARAGGDYGYTF. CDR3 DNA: TGTGCCAGCTCTAGGGGATTAGCTCGGGCGGGGGGGGACTATGGCTACACCTTC.